The 20 T cell receptor beta chains below were found in one sample sequenced in a study of siplizumab effects on memory and regulatory T cells. Profiling relied on immunoSEQ multiplex PCR, and the TCRdb table lists in-frame clones only, not all of them. The sample records about 120,000 clones, roughly 94% being singletons. The sample taken for sequencing was non-Treg CD4+ T cells sorted from blood. The receptors come from a human donor in good health.

The genes are TRBV11-2 and TRBJ1-1; the match to TRBD1 covers 10 bases. Germline V lookup: CDR1 SGHAT, CDR2 FQNNGV. The CDR3 runs 17 residues. Trimming removed 5 bases from V and 4 bases from J; junction bases left unmatched: 13. CDR3 in DNA: TGTGCCAGCAGCGCACGGGACAGGGGTTTGAGGGTCACTGAAGCTTTCTTT. It translates to CASSARDRGLRVTEAFF.

The V gene is TRBV18, the J gene TRBJ2-1, with TRBD2 identical over 12 bases. V gave up 1 base and J gave up 7 bases; unmatched junction bases: 11. Germline V CDR1 and CDR2: KGHSH, LQKENI. The CDR3 has 18 residues. In DNA form, the CDR3 reads TGTGCCAGCTCACCACTTATTCTAGCGGGAGGGAATGGGAATGAGCAGTTCTTC. Translation gives CASSPLILAGGNGNEQFF.

The rearrangement joins TRBV7-9 to TRBJ1-4; 7 bases are shared with TRBD1. Germline CDR1 and CDR2: SEHNR and FQNEAQ (reference sequence). The CDR3 totals 14 residues. V lost 5 bases to trimming and J lost 4 bases; unmatched junction nucleotides: 4. This CDR3 is CASSGRDSNEKLFF. Written as DNA, the CDR3 is TGTGCCAGCAGCGGGAGGGACAGTAATGAAAAACTGTTTTTT.

The chain recombines TRBV27 with TRBJ1-6, with D maybe TRBD1 (5 bases). Germline V gene data show CDR1 as MNHEY and CDR2 as SMNVEV (reference sequence). V gave up 9 bases and J gave up 0 bases, with 18 bases separating them. The CDR3 has 17 residues. CDR3 residues: CASTGLGYYSYNSPLHF. The CDR3 DNA follows: TGTGCCAGTACAGGACTGGGCTACTACTCCTATAATTCACCCCTCCACTTT.

The chain combines TRBV19 with TRBJ1-2; 11 nucleotides match TRBD1. Germline CDR1 is LNHDA and CDR2 is SQIVND (reference sequence). This CDR3 is built from 14 residues. The V and J ends lost 5 bases and 6 bases, in that order; junction bases with no gene match: 5. The CDR3 here is CASSPDRGPDGYTF. In nucleotides, the CDR3 is TGTGCCAGTAGTCCGGACAGGGGGCCTGATGGCTACACCTTC.

This chain connects TRBV29-1 to TRBJ2-7, with 11 nucleotides matching TRBD1. The ends lost 3 bases at V and 5 bases at J; junction bases unmatched: 3. From germline, CDR1 is SQVTM and CDR2 ANQGSEA. The CDR3 contains 13 residues. The CDR3 is CSVEGQGGHEQYF. The CDR3 nucleotides are TGCAGCGTTGAGGGACAGGGGGGCCACGAGCAGTACTTC.

The chain combines TRBV29-1 with TRBJ1-4; 10 bases map to TRBD1. V trimming: 1 base; J trimming: 14 bases; junction bases outside the gene matches: 19. Germline-derived CDR1 and CDR2 are SQVTM and ANQGSEA. The CDR3 length is 17 residues. The CDR3 bases are TGCAGCGTTGAAGTGACCGACAGGGGGCCTGGGTCGCTTCGGCTGTTTTTT. Protein product: CSVEVTDRGPGSLRLFF.

This chain links TRBV19 with TRBJ2-7; TRBD1 matches at 10 bases. CDR3 size: 15 residues. Germline CDR1 and CDR2: LNHDA and SQIVND (reference sequence). V lost 4 bases, J lost 5 bases, and 8 bases stayed unmatched. The DNA for the CDR3 is TGTGCCAGTAGTACTCGGGGGACAGGGGTCCACGAGCAGTACTTC. Protein sequence: CASSTRGTGVHEQYF.

The genes are TRBV5-1 and TRBJ2-1; TRBD1 matches at 9 bases. In germline, CDR1 is SGHRS, CDR2 YFSETQ. J lost 1 base, V lost 0 bases, and 2 bases had no gene match. There are 16 residues in the CDR3. The CDR3, as DNA: TGCGCCAGCAGCTTGGCGACAGGGGGGTCCTACAATGAGCAGTTCTTC. Its translation is CASSLATGGSYNEQFF.

This rearrangement joins TRBV27 to TRBJ2-3; 7 bases are shared with TRBD2. The CDR3 is 13 residues long. V lost 2 bases, J lost 5 bases, and 1 base stayed unmatched. Germline loops: CDR1 MNHEY, CDR2 SMNVEV (reference sequence). The CDR3 nucleotides are TGTGCCAGCAGTTTACGGGGGGTAGATACGCAGTATTTT. It specifies CASSLRGVDTQYF.

This clone was observed a few times. The chain recombines TRBV5-1 with TRBJ1-2, with D possibly being TRBD1 (6 bases). The CDR3 length is 14 residues. Per germline, CDR1 SGHRS and CDR2 YFSETQ. Trimming removed 0 bases from V and 5 bases from J, with 11 bases in between. The CDR3 DNA reads TGCGCCAGCAGCTTGGGGACAGACCTGTATGGCTACACCTTC. Amino acid sequence: CASSLGTDLYGYTF.

The rearrangement links TRBV5-6 to TRBJ1-1; possible D gene TRBD1, 5 bases. Germline V gene lookup returns CDR1 SGHDT and CDR2 YYEEEE. CDR3 size: 15 residues. The V end was cut by 4 bases, the J end by 1 base, with 14 bases between. The CDR3 DNA reads as TGTGCCAGCAGCGGGGGAGGCGGGTGGAACACTGAAGCTTTCTTT. It yields the protein CASSGGGGWNTEAFF.

The chain couples TRBV18 to TRBJ1-3; D not resolved. From germline, CDR1 is KGHSH and CDR2 LQKENI. V lost 7 bases to trimming and J lost 4 bases, with 17 bases between them. There are 15 residues in the CDR3. The CDR3 DNA is TGTGCCAGCTTCCCACCGGGGTTATCGGGAAACACCATATATTTT. Protein product: CASFPPGLSGNTIYF.

This sequence joins TRBV29-1 and TRBJ2-7; 7 nucleotides agree with TRBD1. The CDR3 covers 16 residues. Germline lookup yields CDR1 SQVTM and CDR2 ANQGSEA. The trim removed 0 bases at V and 1 base at J, leaving 9 bases unmatched. The DNA for the CDR3 is TGCAGCGTTGAAGATCAGGGGGACGTTGGTTCCTACGAGCAGTACTTC. It translates to CSVEDQGDVGSYEQYF.

This chain connects TRBV7-2 to TRBJ2-5; D gene ambiguous. Trimming removed 3 bases from V and 8 bases from J, with 10 bases in between. The CDR3 is 12 amino acids. The germline V gene has CDR1 SGHTA and CDR2 FQGNSA. CDR3 sequence: CASSLSISTQYF. The CDR3, as DNA: TGTGCCAGCAGCTTGAGTATCAGCACCCAGTACTTC.

The chain uses TRBV14 and TRBJ2-1; a weak D match, TRBD2 (6 bases). V gave up 3 bases and J gave up 7 bases, with 10 bases separating them. Germline values: CDR1 SGHDN, CDR2 FVKESK. This CDR3 is built from 13 residues. CDR3 DNA sequence: TGTGCCAGCAGCCAGTGGGGAGGTAATGAGCAGTTCTTC. Its translation is CASSQWGGNEQFF.

The gene calls are TRBV7-2 and TRBJ2-7; D possibly uses TRBD1 or TRBD2 (5 bases each). The V end was cut by 5 bases, the J end by 5 bases, with 19 bases between. Germline lookup yields CDR1 SGHTA and CDR2 FQGNSA. This CDR3 contains 15 residues. CDR3 nucleotide sequence: TGTGCCAGCAGCCTCCGGGACCCAGCCCGCGACGAGCAGTACTTC. Its translation is CASSLRDPARDEQYF.

This chain joins TRBV18 and TRBJ2-1, with D tentatively TRBD1 or TRBD2 (6 bases each). With 6 bases removed from V and 1 base from J, the gap between germline ends came to 13 bases. The CDR3 loop spans 15 amino acids. In germline, CDR1 is KGHSH, CDR2 LQKENI. CDR3: CASSSGGTSYNEQFF. CDR3 coding DNA: TGTGCCAGCTCCTCTGGCGGGACATCCTACAATGAGCAGTTCTTC. The whole variable domain, remainder taken from reference TRBV18 and TRBJ2-1, is NAGVMQNPRHLVRRRGQEARLRCSPMKGHSHVYWYRQLPEEGLKFMVYLQKENIIDESGMPKERFSAEFPKEGPSILRIQQVVRGDSAAYFCASSSGGTSYNEQFFGPGTRLTVL.

The rearrangement uses TRBV9 and TRBJ2-3, with 7 bases matching TRBD1. Germline-derived CDR1 and CDR2 are SGDLS and YYNGEE. CDR3 length equals 16 residues. With 0 bases clipped from V and 2 bases from J, the junction kept 6 bases outside the gene matches. The CDR3 loop reads CASSVDQGTATDTQYF. CDR3 bases: TGTGCCAGCAGCGTAGATCAAGGGACAGCCACAGATACGCAGTATTTT.

The rearrangement uses TRBV9 and TRBJ2-5, with 7 nucleotides matching TRBD1. Germline V gene sequence: CDR1 SGDLS, CDR2 YYNGEE. The CDR3 has 15 residues. V trimming: 4 bases; J trimming: 3 bases; junction bases outside the gene matches: 9. The CDR3 loop is CASSKEPGQKETQYF. CDR3 nucleotide sequence: TGTGCCAGCAGCAAAGAACCGGGACAGAAAGAGACCCAGTACTTC.